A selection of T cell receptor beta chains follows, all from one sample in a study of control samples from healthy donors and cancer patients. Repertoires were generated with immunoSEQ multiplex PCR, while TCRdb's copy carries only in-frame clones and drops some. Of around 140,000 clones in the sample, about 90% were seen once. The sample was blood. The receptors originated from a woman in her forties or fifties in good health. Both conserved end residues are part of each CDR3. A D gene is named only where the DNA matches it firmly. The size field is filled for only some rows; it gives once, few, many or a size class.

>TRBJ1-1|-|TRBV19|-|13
TGTGCCAGTAGTACGGGGAGGGAACCTGAAGCTTTCTTT
CASSTGREPEAFF
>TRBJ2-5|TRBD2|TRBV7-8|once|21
TGTGCCAGCAGCCGAGGGGCAGGGCTTAGCGGGGGGGATTTTCGAGGAGAGACCCAGTACTTC
CASSRGAGLSGGDFRGETQYF
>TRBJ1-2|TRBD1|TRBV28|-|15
TGTGCCAGCAGTTTATTGCAGGGGGCTCGGTATGGCTACACCTTC
CASSLLQGARYGYTF
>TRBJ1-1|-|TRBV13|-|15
TGTGCCAGCAGCAAACGACAGATTTCGAACACTGAAGCTTTCTTT
CASSKRQISNTEAFF
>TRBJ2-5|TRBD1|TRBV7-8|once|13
TGTGCCAGCAGCCAGGACAGGCAAGAGACCCAGTACTTC
CASSQDRQETQYF
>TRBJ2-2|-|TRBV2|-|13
TGTGCCAGCAGTGTTGTGTTAGCCGGGGAGCTGTTTTTT
CASSVVLAGELFF
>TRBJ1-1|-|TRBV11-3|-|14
TGTGCCAGCAGCTTAGGGGGAGTGCGCACTGAAGCTTTCTTT
CASSLGGVRTEAFF
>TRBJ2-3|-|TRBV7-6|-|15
TGTGCCAGCAGCCCGGGGGTAGCTAGCACAGATACGCAGTATTTT
CASSPGVASTDTQYF
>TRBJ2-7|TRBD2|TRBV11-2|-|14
TGTGCCAGCAGCTTAGGCACTAGCGGGAGCGAGCAGTACTTC
CASSLGTSGSEQYF
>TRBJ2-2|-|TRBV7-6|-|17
TGTGCCAGCAGCTTATTAAACGGTGTGGAGATCACCGGGGAGCTGTTTTTT
CASSLLNGVEITGELFF
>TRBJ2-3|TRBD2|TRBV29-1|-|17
TGCAGCGTTGAAGGGCTAGCGGGAGCGTCGGGCACAGATACGCAGTATTTT
CSVEGLAGASGTDTQYF
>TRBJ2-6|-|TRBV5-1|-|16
TGCGCCAGCAGCTTCACCGCGTTATCTGGGGCCAACGTCCTGACTTTC
CASSFTALSGANVLTF
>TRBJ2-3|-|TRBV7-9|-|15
TGTGCCAGCAGCTCAGGACAGTACGAGATGGATACGCAGTATTTT
CASSSGQYEMDTQYF
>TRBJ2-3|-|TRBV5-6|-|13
TGTGCCAGCAGCTTGGCAAGTACAGATACGCAGTATTTT
CASSLASTDTQYF
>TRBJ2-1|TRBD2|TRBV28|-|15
TGTGCCAGCAGTTGGGTAGCGGGAGATTACAATGAGCAGTTCTTC
CASSWVAGDYNEQFF
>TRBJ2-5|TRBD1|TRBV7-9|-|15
TGTGCCAGCAGCTCCTGGACAGGGGGCGAGGAGACCCAGTACTTC
CASSSWTGGEETQYF
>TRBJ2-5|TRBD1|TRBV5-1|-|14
TGCGCCAGCAGCGTCGCAGGGGGCTTGGAGACCCAGTACTTC
CASSVAGGLETQYF
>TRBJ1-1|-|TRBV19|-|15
TGTGCCAGTGGGGGAATGGCAGGGAGGAACACTGAAGCTTTCTTT
CASGGMAGRNTEAFF
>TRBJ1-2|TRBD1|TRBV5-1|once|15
TGCGCCAGCAGCCTAGACAGGGGCCCAAGGGATGGCTACACCTTC
CASSLDRGPRDGYTF
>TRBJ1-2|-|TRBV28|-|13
TGTGCCAGCAGTTCCTCTACTAACTATGGCTACACCTTC
CASSSSTNYGYTF
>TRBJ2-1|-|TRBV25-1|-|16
TGTGCCAGCAGTGAAGGTTGGGCGGTCTCCTACAATGAGCAGTTCTTC
CASSEGWAVSYNEQFF
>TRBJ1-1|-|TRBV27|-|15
TGTGCCAGCAGTTTATATGGCGGTATGAACACTGAAGCTTTCTTT
CASSLYGGMNTEAFF
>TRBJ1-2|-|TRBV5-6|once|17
TGTGCCAGCAGCTTAACACTACTCAAGACAGCAAGTTATGGCTACACCTTC
CASSLTLLKTASYGYTF
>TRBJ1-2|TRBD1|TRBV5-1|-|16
TGCGCCAGCAGCTTCCGCCCGACAGGGACTAACTATGGCTACACCTTC
CASSFRPTGTNYGYTF
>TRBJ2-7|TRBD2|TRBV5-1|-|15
TGCGCCAGCAGCTTGACTAGCGGGGACGGATACGAGCAGTACTTC
CASSLTSGDGYEQYF
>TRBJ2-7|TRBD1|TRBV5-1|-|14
TGCGCCAGCAGCGGCGGGGACAGGGTAGGCGAGCAGTACTTC
CASSGGDRVGEQYF
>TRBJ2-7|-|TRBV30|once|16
TGTGCCTGGAGTGTAGGTGGATTGGACAGCAGCTACGAGCAGTACTTC
CAWSVGGLDSSYEQYF
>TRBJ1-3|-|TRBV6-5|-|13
TGTGCCAGCAAGAGGGGCGCTGGAAACACCATATATTTT
CASKRGAGNTIYF
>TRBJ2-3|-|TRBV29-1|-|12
TGCAGCGTGGTAAGGGGCACAGATACGCAGTATTTT
CSVVRGTDTQYF
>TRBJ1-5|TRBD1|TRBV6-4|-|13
TGTGCCAAACTGGGACAGCCTGATCAGCCCCAGCATTTT
CAKLGQPDQPQHF
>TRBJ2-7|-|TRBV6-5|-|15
TGTGCCAGCAGTCCTCCCACCGGGAGTGTCCACGAGCAGTACTTC
CASSPPTGSVHEQYF
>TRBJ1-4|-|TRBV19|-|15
TGTGCCAGTAGTCCCCGGTATCTGACTAATGAAAAACTGTTTTTT
CASSPRYLTNEKLFF
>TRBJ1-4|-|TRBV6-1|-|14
TGTGCCAGCAGTGAACCCCTCTTTAATGAAAAACTGTTTTTT
CASSEPLFNEKLFF
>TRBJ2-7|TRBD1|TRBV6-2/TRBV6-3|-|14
TGTGCCAGCAGTTACCGAGGACAGGCCTACGAGCAGTACTTC
CASSYRGQAYEQYF
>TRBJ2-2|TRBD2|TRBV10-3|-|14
TGTGCCATCAGGCGGGAGGGCATCACCGGGGAGCTGTTTTTT
CAIRREGITGELFF
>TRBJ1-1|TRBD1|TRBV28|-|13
TGTGCCAGCGCGACAGGGGAGGTCACTGAAGCTTTCTTT
CASATGEVTEAFF
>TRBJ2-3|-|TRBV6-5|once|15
TGTGCCAGCAATCGTGGCGGGGCACTCACAGATACGCAGTATTTT
CASNRGGALTDTQYF
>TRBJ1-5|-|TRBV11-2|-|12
TGTGCCAGCAGCTCCCTGGGCCAGCCCCAGCATTTT
CASSSLGQPQHF
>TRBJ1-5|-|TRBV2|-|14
TGTGCCAGCGCCGGGACCCAAGGCGATCAGCCCCAGCATTTT
CASAGTQGDQPQHF
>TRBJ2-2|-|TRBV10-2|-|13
TGCGCCAGCAGTGACCTTAACACCGGGGAGCTGTTTTTT
CASSDLNTGELFF
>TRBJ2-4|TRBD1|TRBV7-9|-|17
TGTGCCAGCAGCTTAGCCGCGACAGGGGGTTTGGAAAACATTCAGTACTTC
CASSLAATGGLENIQYF
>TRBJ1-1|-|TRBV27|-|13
TGTGCCAGCAGTTTATGGGGACGCGCTGAAGCTTTCTTT
CASSLWGRAEAFF
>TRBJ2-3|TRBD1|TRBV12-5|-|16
TGTGCTAGTGGTCCGGGGACAGGGGACTACACAGATACGCAGTATTTT
CASGPGTGDYTDTQYF
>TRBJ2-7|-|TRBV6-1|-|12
TGTGCCAGCAGTTCTCAGGGGTGGGAGCAGTACTTC
CASSSQGWEQYF
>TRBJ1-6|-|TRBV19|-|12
TGTGCCAGTAGTACAGGGGATTCACCCCTCCACTTT
CASSTGDSPLHF